These 32 T cell receptor beta chains were all obtained from the same sample, sequenced in a study of beta chain features in type 1 diabetes. Sequencing targeted expressed TCRB transcripts, as all isolated RNA had been reverse transcribed. The assay was immunoSEQ multiplex PCR, and TCRdb's table has in-frame clones only and misses some. Here the sample spans around 350,000 clones, around an eighth being singletons. The sequenced sample was naive CD4+ T cells from blood. The receptors stem from a man aged 18-30 years in good health.

The V gene is TRBV11-1, the J gene TRBJ2-7; D may be TRBD1 (6 bases). CDR1 is SGHAT, CDR2 FQDESV, per germline (reference sequence). The CDR3 consists of 12 residues. The V gene lost 5 bases and the J gene lost 6 bases, with 11 bases spanning the gap. In DNA, the CDR3 is TGTGCCAGCAGCGCGGACAGTGGCGAGCAGTACTTC. It yields the protein CASSADSGEQYF.

This clone was observed a handful of times. The chain uses TRBV10-3 and TRBJ2-1, with a possible D match to TRBD2 (5 bases). This CDR3 region has 13 residues. Trimming removed 11 bases at V and 7 bases at J, with 18 bases between. Germline assignment: CDR1 ENHRY and CDR2 SYGVKD. The CDR3 DNA reads TGTGCCGCGGCAGGATCCTGGAGGAATGAGCAGTTCTTC. This codes for CAAAGSWRNEQFF.

The V call is TRBV7-9, the J call TRBJ2-1, with 9 bases identical to TRBD2. V lost 5 bases, J lost 9 bases, and 8 bases stayed unmatched. The length of the CDR3 is 14 residues. The germline V gene encodes CDR1 SEHNR and CDR2 FQNEAQ (reference sequence). Here the CDR3 DNA reads TGTGCCAGCAGCCCTAGGCGGGGGGGCCGTGAGCAGTTCTTC. It specifies CASSPRRGGREQFF.

This clone was counted a few times. The chain combines TRBV15 with TRBJ2-7; 7 bases are shared with TRBD1. CDR1 and CDR2 (germline): LNHNV, YYDKDF (reference sequence). After removal of 1 base from V and 0 bases from J, the junction contained 6 bases not matched to a gene. This CDR3 has 16 amino acids. CDR3 in DNA: TGTGCCACCAGCAGAGCGCCCGGGACAGCCTCCTACGAGCAGTACTTC. Protein product: CATSRAPGTASYEQYF.

This rearrangement joins TRBV7-2 to TRBJ2-5, with D possibly matching TRBD2 (7 bases). The germline V gene has CDR1 SGHTA and CDR2 FQGNSA. The CDR3 consists of 18 residues. V shed 0 bases and J shed 5 bases, with 22 bases lying between them. DNA for the CDR3: TGTGCCAGCAGCTTAGCGCTCCTAGTTTTACGGGGGGCGGAGACCCAGTACTTC. This translates into CASSLALLVLRGAETQYF.

The rearrangement uses TRBV7-9 and TRBJ2-5; TRBD2 aligns across 8 bases. V was pared by 1 base and J by 5 bases, with 6 bases of the junction left unmatched. CDR1 is SEHNR, CDR2 FQNEAQ, per germline (reference sequence). The CDR3 covers 15 residues. The CDR3 nucleotides are TGTGCCAGCAGCTTAGAAGCGGGAGTTGCCGAGACCCAGTACTTC. Translation gives CASSLEAGVAETQYF.

The CDR3 DNA follows: TGTGCCGGGGACAGGAGCTCTGGGGCCAACGTCCTGACTTTC. Amino acids: CAGDRSSGANVLTF. J is TRBJ2-6 and V is TRBV30, with 8 bases lining up with TRBD1. This CDR3 has 14 amino acids. In germline, CDR1 is GTSNPN, CDR2 SVGIG (reference sequence). The V gene end was trimmed by 8 bases and the J gene end by 0 bases; junction bases not matched to a gene: 3.

The chain combines TRBV5-1 with TRBJ2-2; 8 nucleotides agree with TRBD1. CDR3 length: 14 residues. Germline assignment: CDR1 SGHRS and CDR2 YFSETQ. V gave up 6 bases and J gave up 0 bases; unmatched junction bases: 1. DNA of the CDR3: TGCGCCAGCAAGGGACAGGCGAACACCGGGGAGCTGTTTTTT. Its protein product is CASKGQANTGELFF.

The chain has TRBV5-4 and TRBJ2-5; TRBD1 might be the D (6 bases). Looked up from germline, CDR1 is SGHNT and CDR2 is YYREEE (reference sequence). V was trimmed by 4 bases and J by 2 bases, leaving 12 bases between them. The CDR3 has 14 amino acids. DNA of the CDR3: TGTGCCAGCAGCCCGACAGGTCCTCAAGAGACCCAGTACTTC. This sequence encodes CASSPTGPQETQYF.

This clone occurred a few times. This chain connects TRBV6-5 to TRBJ2-7; no reliable D call. In germline, CDR1 is MNHEY, CDR2 SVGAGI. This CDR3 spans 14 amino acids. V was shortened by 7 bases and J by 2 bases, with 15 bases between the two germline ends. The CDR3 bases are TGTGCCAGCACCTACAGTGACCGCACCTACGAGCAGTACTTC. Translation gives CASTYSDRTYEQYF.

This clone was seen a few times. The chain has TRBV7-9 and TRBJ2-7; 7 nucleotides match TRBD1. Looked up from germline, CDR1 is SEHNR and CDR2 is FQNEAQ (reference sequence). Unmatched junction bases numbered 5, after V lost 3 bases and J lost 0 bases. CDR3 length: 15 residues. CDR3 loop: CASSFRTGYSYEQYF. In DNA form, the CDR3 reads TGTGCCAGCAGCTTTCGGACAGGATACTCCTACGAGCAGTACTTC.

The chain employs TRBV5-4 and TRBJ1-2, with D tentatively TRBD1 (5 bases). CDR1 SGHNT and CDR2 YYREEE come from the germline V gene (reference sequence). There are 13 residues in the CDR3. The germline V and J ends were trimmed by 0 bases and 6 bases, with 9 bases remaining between them. The CDR3, as DNA: TGTGCCAGCAGCTTGGCGGGGGGAAATGGCTACACCTTC. This gives the protein CASSLAGGNGYTF.

The gene calls are TRBV28 and TRBJ2-2; TRBD1 aligns across 7 bases. The V segment lost 4 bases and the J segment 1 base; nucleotides outside the gene matches: 6. CDR1 and CDR2 (germline): MDHEN, SYDVKM. The CDR3 covers 16 residues. CDR3 bases: TGTGCCAGCAGTTCTATTGACAGGGTGAACACCGGGGAGCTGTTTTTT. Translated, it gives CASSSIDRVNTGELFF.

The chain joins TRBV5-4 to TRBJ1-4, with 8 bases lining up with TRBD1. The CDR3 consists of 16 residues. From germline, CDR1 is SGHNT and CDR2 YYREEE (reference sequence). J gave up 3 bases and V 4 bases, and 8 bases lay outside the gene matches. The CDR3 region is CASSPARQGPNEKLFF. DNA of the CDR3: TGTGCCAGCAGCCCAGCTAGACAGGGGCCTAATGAAAAACTGTTTTTT.

The gene calls are TRBV27 and TRBJ1-1; maybe TRBD1 (5 bases). In germline, CDR1 is MNHEY, CDR2 SMNVEV (reference sequence). The ends were cut back, 2 bases at V and 1 base at J, with 5 bases in the middle. CDR3 size: 13 residues. CDR3 protein: CASSLDRNTEAFF. CDR3 nucleotides: TGTGCCAGCAGTTTAGACAGGAACACTGAAGCTTTCTTT.

The V gene is TRBV18, the J gene TRBJ2-5; 8 nucleotides agree with TRBD2. The CDR3 covers 16 residues. CDR1 is KGHSH, CDR2 LQKENI, per germline. V shed 5 bases, J shed 3 bases, and the junction held 11 bases outside the gene matches. The CDR3 DNA is TGTGCCAGCTCAACCACGGGAGGGCGCCATGAAGAGACCCAGTACTTC. This sequence encodes CASSTTGGRHEETQYF. The full variable domain, with the rest looked up from reference TRBV18 and TRBJ2-5, is NAGVMQNPRHLVRRRGQEARLRCSPMKGHSHVYWYRQLPEEGLKFMVYLQKENIIDESGMPKERFSAEFPKEGPSILRIQQVVRGDSAAYFCASSTTGGRHEETQYFGPGTRLLVL.

In its sample, this clone was seen a few times. V is TRBV7-2 and J is TRBJ1-1; 7 positions agree with TRBD1. Trimming cost V 5 bases and J 1 base; bases outside gene matches: 7. Germline lookup yields CDR1 SGHTA and CDR2 FQGNSA. The CDR3 length is 15 residues. The CDR3 sequence is CASSVPTGTNTEAFF. The CDR3 nucleotides are TGTGCCAGCAGCGTCCCGACAGGGACGAACACTGAAGCTTTCTTT.

This clone was seen a handful of times. The V gene is TRBV7-2, the J gene TRBJ2-3, with 8 nucleotides matching TRBD2. Germline CDR1 and CDR2: SGHTA and FQGNSA. This CDR3 region has 15 residues. V shed 5 bases, J shed 4 bases, and the junction held 8 bases outside the gene matches. DNA for the CDR3: TGTGCCAGCAGCCCCGGGGGGGGTCTACCAGATACGCAGTATTTT. Protein product: CASSPGGGLPDTQYF. Using reference TRBV7-2 and TRBJ2-3 for the parts outside the CDR3, the full variable domain is GAGVSQSPSNKVTEKGKDVELRCDPISGHTALYWYRQSLGQGLEFLIYFQGNSAPDKSGLPSDRFSAERTGGSVSTLTIQRTQQEDSAVYLCASSPGGGLPDTQYFGPGTRLTVL.

The rearrangement uses TRBV9 and TRBJ1-2; D unresolved. Germline V gene sequence: CDR1 SGDLS, CDR2 YYNGEE. The length of the CDR3 is 15 residues. V was pared by 0 bases and J by 5 bases, with 14 bases between. As DNA, the CDR3 is TGTGCCAGCAGCGTAGACCCGATAGCGCCTTATGGCTACACCTTC. It specifies CASSVDPIAPYGYTF.

The chain is built from TRBV5-8 and TRBJ2-5; perhaps TRBD1 as D (6 bases). The germline V gene encodes CDR1 SGHTS and CDR2 YDEGEE. V gave up 2 bases and J gave up 2 bases, with 10 bases separating them. The CDR3 is 14 amino acids. The CDR3 DNA reads as TGTGCCAGCAGCTTTACAGGGCCTCAAGAGACCCAGTACTTC. Its translation: CASSFTGPQETQYF.

The rearrangement uses TRBV19 and TRBJ1-1; D possibly corresponds to TRBD1 (5 bases). This CDR3 spans 13 amino acids. V shed 7 bases and J shed 2 bases, with 11 bases lying between them. Germline V gene lookup returns CDR1 LNHDA and CDR2 SQIVND (reference sequence). The CDR3 bases are TGTGCCAGTAATACCAGGACAAACACTGAAGCTTTCTTT. As protein: CASNTRTNTEAFF.

This chain connects TRBV4-3 to TRBJ2-1; TRBD2 agrees at 10 bases. The germline V gene encodes CDR1 LGHNA and CDR2 YSLEER. The CDR3 length is 17 residues. V was pared by 0 bases and J by 10 bases, with 12 bases of the junction left unmatched. The CDR3 coding sequence is TGCGCCAGCAGCCAAGATTCTAGCGGGAGCTTCGGGAGAGAGCAGTTCTTC. Its protein is CASSQDSSGSFGREQFF.

This clone came up a few times. Here the CDR3 DNA reads TGTGCCAGCAGCTTCGGAGGACTGTACAATGAGCAGTTCTTC. It codes for CASSFGGLYNEQFF. This chain joins TRBV7-9 and TRBJ2-1; the D gene is possibly TRBD2 (5 bases). The CDR3 covers 14 residues. Germline values: CDR1 SEHNR, CDR2 FQNEAQ (reference sequence). V was clipped by 3 bases and J by 4 bases, with 10 bases between them.

A few counts support this clone. CDR3 sequence reads: CASRLAGGLSYEQYF. As DNA, the CDR3 is TGTGCCAGCAGACTAGCGGGAGGGCTTTCCTACGAGCAGTACTTC. The chain carries TRBV28 and TRBJ2-7; 13 nucleotides align to TRBD2. Germline V gene sequence: CDR1 MDHEN, CDR2 SYDVKM. The CDR3 spans 15 residues. Trimming cost V 6 bases and J 1 base; bases outside gene matches: 3.

This chain links TRBV18 with TRBJ1-2, with D hard to call. The CDR3 covers 15 residues. V was trimmed by 6 bases and J by 0 bases, leaving 14 bases between them. Per germline, CDR1 KGHSH and CDR2 LQKENI. Here the CDR3 DNA reads TGTGCCAGCTCGTCGGGAGCCAATTCTAACTATGGCTACACCTTC. It translates to CASSSGANSNYGYTF.

This clone was seen more than once but under ten times. The chain joins TRBV7-9 to TRBJ1-3; 10 bases line up with TRBD1. The germline CDR1 and CDR2 sequences are SEHNR and FQNEAQ (reference sequence). The V segment lost 4 bases and the J segment 6 bases; nucleotides outside the gene matches: 6. The CDR3 has 15 amino acids. The CDR3 loop is CASSSGTGVENTIYF. The CDR3, as DNA: TGTGCCAGCAGCTCCGGGACAGGGGTTGAAAACACCATATATTTT.

Of note for this clone: Other nucleotide sequences from this sample produce the same CDR3. The CDR3 loop reads CASSSQGNTEAFF. In DNA, the CDR3 is TGTGCCAGCAGCTCCCAGGGGAACACTGAAGCTTTCTTT. The chain joins TRBV7-2 to TRBJ1-1; a weak D match, TRBD1 (5 bases). The CDR3 is 13 amino acids. Germline CDR1 and CDR2: SGHTA and FQGNSA. The ends were cut back, 4 bases at V and 1 base at J, with 7 bases in the middle.

V gene TRBV4-2 combines with J gene TRBJ1-6, with D maybe TRBD1 (5 bases). V dropped 0 bases and J dropped 9 bases, with 12 bases sitting between them. CDR3 length: 15 amino acids. CDR1 LGHNA and CDR2 YNFKEQ come from the germline V gene. The CDR3 nucleotides are TGTGCCAGCAGCCAAGAGGGGCACTCTGGTTCACCCCTCCACTTT. It encodes CASSQEGHSGSPLHF.

The chain links TRBV15 to TRBJ2-2, with D unclear. The V gene lost 0 bases and the J gene lost 5 bases, with 10 bases spanning the gap. Per the germline V gene, CDR1 is LNHNV and CDR2 is YYDKDF (reference sequence). This CDR3 has 15 amino acids. The CDR3 spells CATSRDKLFTGELFF. The CDR3 DNA reads TGTGCCACCAGCAGAGATAAGCTATTTACCGGGGAGCTGTTTTTT.

The genes are TRBV5-1 and TRBJ2-3; TRBD1 matches at 10 bases. Germline values: CDR1 SGHRS, CDR2 YFSETQ. The ends lost 3 bases at V and 2 bases at J; junction bases unmatched: 6. There are 16 residues in the CDR3. The CDR3 protein is CASSYDRGRPTDTQYF. In DNA form, the CDR3 reads TGCGCCAGCAGCTATGACAGGGGGCGCCCCACAGATACGCAGTATTTT.

This clone was counted a few times. V gene TRBV7-3 combines with J gene TRBJ1-2, with 11 bases identical to TRBD1. The CDR3 has 15 residues. V was pared by 5 bases and J by 7 bases, with 9 bases of the junction left unmatched. Germline lookup yields CDR1 SGHTA and CDR2 FQGTGA. DNA for the CDR3: TGTGCCAGCAGCCCGGAGGACAGGGGGCTGGGTGGCTACACCTTC. Translation gives CASSPEDRGLGGYTF. The entire variable domain, with the rest obtained from reference TRBV7-3 and TRBJ1-2, is as follows: GAGVSQTPSNKVTEKGKYVELRCDPISGHTALYWYRQSLGQGPEFLIYFQGTGAADDSGLPNDRFFAVRPEGSVSTLKIQRTERGDSAVYLCASSPEDRGLGGYTFGSGTRLTVV.

This clone was seen a few times. The rearrangement joins TRBV9 to TRBJ2-5; 11 nucleotides agree with TRBD2. Germline loops: CDR1 SGDLS, CDR2 YYNGEE. This CDR3 is 17 amino acids long. V shed 0 bases and J 3 bases; nucleotides not matched to a gene: 7. CDR3 in amino acids: CASSVDGSGRAKETQYF. CDR3 in DNA: TGTGCCAGCAGCGTAGATGGTAGCGGGAGGGCCAAAGAGACCCAGTACTTC. Using reference TRBV9 and TRBJ2-5 for the parts outside the CDR3, the full variable domain is DSGVTQTPKHLITATGQRVTLRCSPRSGDLSVYWYQQSLDQGLQFLIQYYNGEERAKGNILERFSAQQFPDLHSELNLSSLELGDSALYFCASSVDGSGRAKETQYFGPGTRLLVL.